Listed below are T cell receptor beta chains from one sample, sequenced in a study of T cell clonotyping in hematopoietic cell transplantation. Profiled with immunoSEQ multiplex PCR; TCRdb holds only in-frame clones, not every one. This sample has fewer than 15,000 clones, with approximately 90% found just once. The specimen was peripheral blood mononuclear cells. The receptors originated from a woman in her forties or fifties in good health. Some clones in this sample may be carry-over from other donors' samples. Each CDR3 is given with its conserved first and last residue. A D gene is named only where the DNA matches it firmly. Only some rows state a clone size, as once, few, many or a class for expanded clones.

V gene	clone size	J gene	CDR3 length	D gene	CDR3 DNA	CDR3 protein
TRBV7-6	few	TRBJ2-7	15	-	TGTGCCAGCAGCTTAGACGTCGGAGTTTCCTACGAGCAGTACTTC	CASSLDVGVSYEQYF
TRBV5-8	-	TRBJ1-1	17	-	TGTGCCAGCAGCTTGGAGTTTCTAGGCGGACTGAACACTGAAGCTTTCTTT	CASSLEFLGGLNTEAFF
TRBV30	-	TRBJ2-1	13	-	TGTGCCTGGAGTGTCTTTGTGTACAATGAGCAGTTCTTC	CAWSVFVYNEQFF
TRBV27	-	TRBJ1-2	19	TRBD1	TGTGCCAGCCGAGGATACCAGAGGACAGGGAAGGAACTCCGTTATGGCTACACCTTC	CASRGYQRTGKELRYGYTF
TRBV10-3	-	TRBJ1-2	14	-	TGTGCCATCAGTGAATTGGGGGCAAACTATGGCTACACCTTC	CAISELGANYGYTF
TRBV27	-	TRBJ1-1	13	TRBD1	TGTGCCAGCAGTTTGGGGGGGACAGCTGAAGCTTTCTTT	CASSLGGTAEAFF
TRBV7-2	-	TRBJ2-7	14	-	TGTGCCAGCAGCCCCGCGCAGGGAGTCTACGAGCAGTACTTC	CASSPAQGVYEQYF
TRBV4-2	-	TRBJ2-7	13	-	TGTGCCAGCAGCCAAGATCGTACCTACGAGCAGTACTTC	CASSQDRTYEQYF
TRBV9	-	TRBJ2-2	16	TRBD1	TGTGCCAGCAGCGTCGGACAGGATTCCCACACCGGGGAGCTGTTTTTT	CASSVGQDSHTGELFF
TRBV5-1	-	TRBJ1-3	17	-	TGCGCCAGCTCGTGGACAGACCTCTCCTCCTCTGGAAACACCATATATTTT	CASSWTDLSSSGNTIYF
TRBV6-5	-	TRBJ2-3	13	TRBD2	TGTGCCAGCCAGCGGGGGATAACAGATACGCAGTATTTT	CASQRGITDTQYF
TRBV5-1	-	TRBJ2-2	16	TRBD1	TGCGCCAGCAGCCACGGCGGGACAGGGACGACCGGGGAGCTGTTTTTT	CASSHGGTGTTGELFF
TRBV4-3	-	TRBJ1-2	16	-	TGCGCCAGCAGCCAATCCCAGACAGGACTTAACTATGGCTACACCTTC	CASSQSQTGLNYGYTF
TRBV6-5	-	TRBJ1-3	13	-	TGTGCCAGCAGACCTGCCAGTGGAAACACCATATATTTT	CASRPASGNTIYF
TRBV18	-	TRBJ1-2	14	-	TGTGCCAGCTCAACGGGACTCGGGAACTATGGCTACACCTTC	CASSTGLGNYGYTF
TRBV27	-	TRBJ2-2	11	-	TGTGCCAGCAGTTTATCCGGGGAGCTGTTTTTT	CASSLSGELFF
TRBV6-6	-	TRBJ1-5	15	-	TGTGCCAGCAGTTACGGCGGACATAGCAATCAGCCCCAGCATTTT	CASSYGGHSNQPQHF
TRBV19	-	TRBJ2-7	13	-	TGTGCCAGTAGTATAGCGTTTAGCAACGAGCAGTACTTC	CASSIAFSNEQYF
TRBV9	-	TRBJ1-2	15	-	TGTGCCAGCAGCGTAGATCACGCAACATTGTCTGGCTACACCTTC	CASSVDHATLSGYTF
TRBV6-5	-	TRBJ1-2	14	-	TGTGCCAGCAGCCCACCGGGGGGCCGCCTTGGCTACACCTTC	CASSPPGGRLGYTF
TRBV5-4	-	TRBJ1-2	14	TRBD1	TGTGCCAGCAGCTGGGACAGGGGGCGCGAAGGCTACACCTTC	CASSWDRGREGYTF
TRBV6-6	-	TRBJ2-2	15	-	TGTGCCAGCAGTTACTCCGACCGAAACACCGGGGAGCTGTTTTTT	CASSYSDRNTGELFF
TRBV9	-	TRBJ1-1	14	-	TGTGCCAGCAGCACCGGGACGGTGGGCACTGAAGCTTTCTTT	CASSTGTVGTEAFF
TRBV6-1	-	TRBJ1-5	15	-	TGTGCCAGCAGTGGAGGGGGGAGGGGGGATCAGCCCCAGCATTTT	CASSGGGRGDQPQHF
TRBV5-5	-	TRBJ1-1	14	-	TGTGCCAGCAATCGTAATAAAATGAACACTGAAGCTTTCTTT	CASNRNKMNTEAFF
TRBV4-3	-	TRBJ1-5	17	TRBD1	TGCGCCAGCAGCCAAGACTTCGACAGGGAAATTTTCAGCCCCCAGCATTTT	CASSQDFDREIFSPQHF
TRBV2	-	TRBJ2-1	14	TRBD2	TGTGCCAGCAAGGGACTAGCGGGAGACAATGAGCAGTTCTTC	CASKGLAGDNEQFF
TRBV28	-	TRBJ2-1	16	-	TGTGCCAGCAGTTTAAGGCGGGGCGACACCTACAATGAGCAGTTCTTC	CASSLRRGDTYNEQFF
TRBV30	-	TRBJ1-4	14	-	TGTGCCTGGAGTGTACTAGGGCGGAATGAAAAACTGTTTTTT	CAWSVLGRNEKLFF